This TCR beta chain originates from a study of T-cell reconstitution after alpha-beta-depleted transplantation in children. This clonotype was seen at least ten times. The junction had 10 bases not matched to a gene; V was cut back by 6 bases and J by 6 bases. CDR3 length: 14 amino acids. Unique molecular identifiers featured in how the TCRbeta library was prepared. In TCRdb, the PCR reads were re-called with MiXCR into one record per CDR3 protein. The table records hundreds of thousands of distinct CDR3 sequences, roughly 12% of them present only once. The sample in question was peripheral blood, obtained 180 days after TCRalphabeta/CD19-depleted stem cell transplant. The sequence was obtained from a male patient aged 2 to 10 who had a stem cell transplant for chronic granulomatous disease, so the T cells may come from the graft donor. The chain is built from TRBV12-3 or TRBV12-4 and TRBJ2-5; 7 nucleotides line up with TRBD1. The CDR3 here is CASRQRQGGQTQYF. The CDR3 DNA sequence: TGTGCCAGCAGACAAAGACAGGGCGGACAGACCCAGTACTTC.